A selection of T cell receptor beta chains follows, all from one sample in a study of T cells in Graves' hyperthyroidism and ophthalmopathy. A single record per CDR3 protein comes from TCRdb applying MiXCR to the multiplex PCR reads. The sample yields about 540,000 distinct CDR3 sequences, about half seen once. Specimen: peripheral blood or thyroid tissue (not recorded which). These receptors were taken from a woman aged 18-30 years with Graves' hyperthyroidism. Each CDR3 is given without its conserved first and last residue.

cdr3_length j_call v_call cdr3_aa
11 TRBJ2-1 TRBV2 ASSGQGGNEQF
13 TRBJ2-5 TRBV19 ASSNYREYQETQY
13 . TRBV2 ASKSRDPGLDEQF
10 TRBJ2-7 TRBV13 ASSLASSEQY
13 TRBJ2-7 TRBV7-9 ASSIAGTVTYEQY
12 TRBJ2-7 TRBV28 ASRGGLAAYEQY
10 TRBJ2-5 TRBV13 ASSLYQETQY
14 TRBJ2-7 TRBV10-3 TISESSWGASREQY
14 TRBJ1-6 TRBV7-3 ASSLKGATYNSPLH
13 TRBJ2-7 TRBV15 ATSRSGTVSYEQY
14 TRBJ1-4 TRBV7-3 ASSLPQGPGGEKLF
19 TRBJ2-2 TRBV9 ASSDLPGASGSWGHTGELF
13 TRBJ1-5 TRBV20-1 SASSYGGSNQPQH
12 TRBJ1-5 TRBV10-3 AISQTGSNQPQH
13 TRBJ2-7 TRBV18 ASSPPERRVDEQY
11 TRBJ2-5 TRBV4-1 ASSRGVQESQY
12 TRBJ1-4 TRBV6-1 ASRGPGVREKLF
14 TRBJ2-2 TRBV10-3 AISEGVSGNTGELF
9 TRBJ1-1 TRBV6-5 ASGLEVEAF
11 TRBJ2-1 TRBV6-4 ASSADLAREQF
10 TRBJ1-1 TRBV7-2 ASSPDNQEAF
12 TRBJ1-1 TRBV13 ASSFYREITEAF
16 TRBJ1-2 TRBV12-3/TRBV12-4 ASSRAAGQGGTAYGYT
14 TRBJ2-2 TRBV6-5 ASTLDSPANTGELF
12 TRBJ2-5 TRBV7-9 ASSVRGTEETQY
13 TRBJ2-7 TRBV5-5 ASSFPGTGRHEQY
13 TRBJ1-3 TRBV11-3 ASSPASGVGNTIY
11 TRBJ2-5 TRBV2 ASVEDGRGTQY
13 TRBJ1-2 TRBV20-1 SARPDGGGISAYT
15 TRBJ2-7 TRBV24-1 ATSDTGLAGAYNEQY
11 TRBJ2-7 TRBV27 ASRAGQTYEQY
12 TRBJ2-7 TRBV5-1 ASSLDPAGDEQY
14 TRBJ2-7 TRBV5-5 ASILTQGQGENEQY
11 TRBJ1-4 TRBV7-9 ASFGEFGEKLF
11 TRBJ2-7 TRBV11-2 AGGDTAAYEQY
13 TRBJ2-3 TRBV7-2 ASSPGDRLTDTQY
13 TRBJ2-5 TRBV20-1 SATSDRRIQETQY